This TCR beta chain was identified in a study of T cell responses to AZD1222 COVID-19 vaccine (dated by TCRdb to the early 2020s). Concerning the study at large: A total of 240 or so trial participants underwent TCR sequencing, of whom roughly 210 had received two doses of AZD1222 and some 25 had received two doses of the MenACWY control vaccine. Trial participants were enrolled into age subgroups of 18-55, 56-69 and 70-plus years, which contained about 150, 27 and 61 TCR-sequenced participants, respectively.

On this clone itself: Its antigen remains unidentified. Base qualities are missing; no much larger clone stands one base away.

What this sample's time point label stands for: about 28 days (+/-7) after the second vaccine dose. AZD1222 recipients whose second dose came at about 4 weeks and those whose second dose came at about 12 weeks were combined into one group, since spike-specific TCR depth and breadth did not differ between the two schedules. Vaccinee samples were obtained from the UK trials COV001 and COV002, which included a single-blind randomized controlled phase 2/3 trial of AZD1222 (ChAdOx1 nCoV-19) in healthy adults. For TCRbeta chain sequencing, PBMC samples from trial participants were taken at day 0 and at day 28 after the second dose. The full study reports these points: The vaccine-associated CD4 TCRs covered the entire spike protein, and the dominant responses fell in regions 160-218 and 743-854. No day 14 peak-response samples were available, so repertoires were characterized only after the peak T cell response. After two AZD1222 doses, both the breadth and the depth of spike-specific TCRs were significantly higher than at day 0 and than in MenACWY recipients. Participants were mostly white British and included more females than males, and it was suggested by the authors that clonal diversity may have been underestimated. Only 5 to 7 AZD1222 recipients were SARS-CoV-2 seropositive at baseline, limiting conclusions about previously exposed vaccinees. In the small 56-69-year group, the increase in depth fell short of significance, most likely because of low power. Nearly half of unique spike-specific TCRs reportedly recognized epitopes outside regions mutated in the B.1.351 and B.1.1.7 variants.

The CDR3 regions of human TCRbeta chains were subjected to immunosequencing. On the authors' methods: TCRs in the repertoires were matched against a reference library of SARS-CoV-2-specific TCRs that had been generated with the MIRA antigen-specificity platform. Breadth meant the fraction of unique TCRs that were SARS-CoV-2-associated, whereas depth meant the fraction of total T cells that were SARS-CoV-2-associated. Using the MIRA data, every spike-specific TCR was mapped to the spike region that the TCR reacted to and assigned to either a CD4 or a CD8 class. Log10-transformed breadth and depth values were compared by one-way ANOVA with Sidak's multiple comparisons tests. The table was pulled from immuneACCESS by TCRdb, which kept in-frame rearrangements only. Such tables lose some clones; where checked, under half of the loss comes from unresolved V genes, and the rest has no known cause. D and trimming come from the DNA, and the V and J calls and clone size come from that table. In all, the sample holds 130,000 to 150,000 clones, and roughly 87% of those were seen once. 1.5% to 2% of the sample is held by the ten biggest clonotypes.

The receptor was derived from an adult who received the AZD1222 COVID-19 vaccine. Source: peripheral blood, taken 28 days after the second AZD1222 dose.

The CDR3 protein: CASSPAGGRNQPQHF. The DNA reads as follows: TGTGCCAGCAGCCCGGCAGGGGGGCGCAATCAGCCCCAGCATTTT. This sequence uses TRBV6-2 or TRBV6-3 and TRBJ1-5; 7 bases in between match TRBD1. Counted from cysteine to phenylalanine, this CDR3 has 15 amino acids. Solely the CDR3 DNA is kept, with 45 bases framed from the first base. The germline V gene specifies MNHEY as CDR1 and SVGEGT as CDR2. The germline V and J ends show losses of 6 bases and 2 bases respectively, and no gene match explains 7 bases of the junction.